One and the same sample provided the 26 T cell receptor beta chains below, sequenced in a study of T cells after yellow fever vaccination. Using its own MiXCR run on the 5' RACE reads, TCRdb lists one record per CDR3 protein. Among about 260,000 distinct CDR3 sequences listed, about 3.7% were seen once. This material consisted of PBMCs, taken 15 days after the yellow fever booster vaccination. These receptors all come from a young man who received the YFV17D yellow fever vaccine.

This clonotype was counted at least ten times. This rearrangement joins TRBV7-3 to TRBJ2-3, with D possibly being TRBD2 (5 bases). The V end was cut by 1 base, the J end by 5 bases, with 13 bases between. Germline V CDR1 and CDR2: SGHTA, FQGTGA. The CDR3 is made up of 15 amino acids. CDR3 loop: CASSLISSPRDTQYF. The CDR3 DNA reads TGTGCCAGCAGCTTAATCTCTAGCCCGAGAGATACGCAGTATTTT.

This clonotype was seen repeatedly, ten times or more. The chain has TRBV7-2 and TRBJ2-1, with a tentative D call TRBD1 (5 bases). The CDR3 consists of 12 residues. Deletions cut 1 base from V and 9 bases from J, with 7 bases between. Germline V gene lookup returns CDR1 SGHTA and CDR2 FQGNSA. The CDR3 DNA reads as TGTGCCAGCAGCTTAGGGGGCCTTGAGCAGTTCTTC. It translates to CASSLGGLEQFF.

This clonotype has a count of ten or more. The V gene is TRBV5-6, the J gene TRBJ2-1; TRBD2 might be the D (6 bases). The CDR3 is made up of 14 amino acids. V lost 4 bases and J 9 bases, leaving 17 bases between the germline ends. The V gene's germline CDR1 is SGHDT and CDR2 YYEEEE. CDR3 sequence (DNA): TGTGCCAGCAGCCTTATTGTTGGAGGGAGTGAGCAGTTCTTC. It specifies CASSLIVGGSEQFF.

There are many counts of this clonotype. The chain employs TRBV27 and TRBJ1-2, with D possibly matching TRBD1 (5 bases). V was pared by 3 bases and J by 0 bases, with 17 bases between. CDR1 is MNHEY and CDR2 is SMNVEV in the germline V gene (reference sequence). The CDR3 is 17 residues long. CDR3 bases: TGTGCCAGCAGTTTCACGGGGGAGGGGTCCCCTAACTATGGCTACACCTTC. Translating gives CASSFTGEGSPNYGYTF.

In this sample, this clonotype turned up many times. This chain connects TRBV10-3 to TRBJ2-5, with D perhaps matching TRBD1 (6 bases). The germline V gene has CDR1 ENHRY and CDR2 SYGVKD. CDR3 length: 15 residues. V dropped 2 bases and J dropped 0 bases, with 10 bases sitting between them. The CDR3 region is CAISETRDNQETQYF. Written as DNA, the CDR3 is TGTGCCATCAGTGAGACGAGGGACAACCAAGAGACCCAGTACTTC.

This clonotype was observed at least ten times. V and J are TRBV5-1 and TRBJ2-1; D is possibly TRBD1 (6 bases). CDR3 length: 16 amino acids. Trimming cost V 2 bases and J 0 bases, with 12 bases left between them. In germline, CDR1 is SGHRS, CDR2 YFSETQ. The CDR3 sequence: CASSFLGADSYNEQFF. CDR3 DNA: TGCGCCAGCAGCTTTTTGGGGGCGGACTCCTACAATGAGCAGTTCTTC.

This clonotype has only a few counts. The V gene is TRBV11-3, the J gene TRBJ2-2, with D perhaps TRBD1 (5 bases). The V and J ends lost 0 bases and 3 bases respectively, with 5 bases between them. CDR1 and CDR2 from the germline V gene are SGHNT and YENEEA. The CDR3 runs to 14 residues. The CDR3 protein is CASSLEGDTGELFF. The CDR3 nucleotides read TGTGCCAGCAGCTTAGAAGGGGACACCGGGGAGCTGTTTTTT.

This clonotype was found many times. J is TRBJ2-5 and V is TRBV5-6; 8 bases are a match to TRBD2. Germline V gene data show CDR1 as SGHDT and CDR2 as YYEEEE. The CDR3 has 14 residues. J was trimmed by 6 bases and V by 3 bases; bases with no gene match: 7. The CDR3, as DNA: TGTGCCAGCAGCTCCTCGGGCGGGGGGAAGACCCAGTACTTC. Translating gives CASSSSGGGKTQYF.

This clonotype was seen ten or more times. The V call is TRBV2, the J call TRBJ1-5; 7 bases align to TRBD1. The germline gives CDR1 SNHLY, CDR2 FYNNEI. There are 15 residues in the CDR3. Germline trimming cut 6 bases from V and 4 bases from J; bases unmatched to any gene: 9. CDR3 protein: CASSEGRGQNQPQHF. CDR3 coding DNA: TGTGCCAGCAGCGAGGGTAGGGGGCAAAATCAGCCCCAGCATTTT.

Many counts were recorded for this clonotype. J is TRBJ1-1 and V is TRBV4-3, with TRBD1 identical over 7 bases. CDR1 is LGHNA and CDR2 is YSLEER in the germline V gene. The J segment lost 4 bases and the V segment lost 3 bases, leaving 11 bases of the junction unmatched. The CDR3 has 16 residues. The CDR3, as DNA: TGCGCCAGCAGCCAGATCAGAGCGCAGGGGGGCACTGAAGCTTTCTTT. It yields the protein CASSQIRAQGGTEAFF.

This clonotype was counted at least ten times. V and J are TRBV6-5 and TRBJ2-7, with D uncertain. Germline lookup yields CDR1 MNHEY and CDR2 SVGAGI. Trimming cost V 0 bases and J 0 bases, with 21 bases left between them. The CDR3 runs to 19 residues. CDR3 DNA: TGTGCCAGCAGTTACTCGAAAGTGGGCAGGACCTTGACCTCCTACGAGCAGTACTTC. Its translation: CASSYSKVGRTLTSYEQYF.

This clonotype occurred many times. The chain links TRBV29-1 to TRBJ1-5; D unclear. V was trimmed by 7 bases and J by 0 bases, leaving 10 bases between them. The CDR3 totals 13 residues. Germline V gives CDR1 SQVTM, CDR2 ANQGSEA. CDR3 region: CSAQWDSNQPQHF. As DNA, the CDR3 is TGCAGCGCCCAATGGGATAGCAATCAGCCCCAGCATTTT. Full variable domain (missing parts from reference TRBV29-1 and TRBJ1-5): SAVISQKPSRDICQRGTSLTIQCQVDSQVTMMFWYRQQPGQSLTLIATANQGSEATYESGFVIDKFPISRPNLTFSTLTVSNMSPEDSSIYLCSAQWDSNQPQHFGDGTRLSIL.

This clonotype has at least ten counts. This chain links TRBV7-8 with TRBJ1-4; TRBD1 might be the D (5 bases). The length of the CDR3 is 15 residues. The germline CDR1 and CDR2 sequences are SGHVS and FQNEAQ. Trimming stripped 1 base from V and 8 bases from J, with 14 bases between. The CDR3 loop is CASSLEPGVWEKLFF. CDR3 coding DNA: TGTGCCAGCAGCTTAGAGCCGGGGGTTTGGGAAAAACTGTTTTTT. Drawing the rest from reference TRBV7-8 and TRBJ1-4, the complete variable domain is GAGVSQSPRYKVAKRGQDVALRCDPISGHVSLFWYQQALGQGPEFLTYFQNEAQLDKSGLPSDRFFAERPEGSVSTLKIQRTQQEDSAVYLCASSLEPGVWEKLFFGSGTQLSVL.

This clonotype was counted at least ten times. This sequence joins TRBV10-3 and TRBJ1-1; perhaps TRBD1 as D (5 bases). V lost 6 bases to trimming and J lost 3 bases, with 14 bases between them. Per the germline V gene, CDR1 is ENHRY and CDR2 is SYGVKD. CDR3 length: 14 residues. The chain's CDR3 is CAIRKQGSHTEAFF. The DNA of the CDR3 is TGTGCCATCAGGAAGCAGGGTTCTCACACTGAAGCTTTCTTT.

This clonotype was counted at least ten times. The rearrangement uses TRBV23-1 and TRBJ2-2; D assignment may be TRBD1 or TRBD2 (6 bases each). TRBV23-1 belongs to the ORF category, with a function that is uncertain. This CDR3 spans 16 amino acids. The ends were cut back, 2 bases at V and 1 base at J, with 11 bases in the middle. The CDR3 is CASSQRAGQNTGELFF. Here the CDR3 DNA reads TGCGCCAGCAGTCAACGCGCGGGACAGAACACCGGGGAGCTGTTTTTT.

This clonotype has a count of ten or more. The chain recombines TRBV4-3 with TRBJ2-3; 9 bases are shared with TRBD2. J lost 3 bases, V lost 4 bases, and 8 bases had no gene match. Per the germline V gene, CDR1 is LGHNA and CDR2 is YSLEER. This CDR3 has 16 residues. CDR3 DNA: TGCGCCAGCAGCCGCGGTGTGGGACTAGCTACAGATACGCAGTATTTT. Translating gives CASSRGVGLATDTQYF.

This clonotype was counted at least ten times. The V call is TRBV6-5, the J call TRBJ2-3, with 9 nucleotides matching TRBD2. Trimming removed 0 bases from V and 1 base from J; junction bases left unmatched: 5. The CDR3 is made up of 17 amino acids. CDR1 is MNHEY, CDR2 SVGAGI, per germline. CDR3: CASSYSVVAGGTDTQYF. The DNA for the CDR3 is TGTGCCAGCAGTTACTCGGTGGTAGCGGGGGGCACAGATACGCAGTATTTT.

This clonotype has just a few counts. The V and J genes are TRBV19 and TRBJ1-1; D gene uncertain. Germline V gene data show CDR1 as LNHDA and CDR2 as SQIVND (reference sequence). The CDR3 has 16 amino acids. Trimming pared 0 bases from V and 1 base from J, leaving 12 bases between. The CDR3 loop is CASSIDLRDTNTEAFF. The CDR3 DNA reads TGTGCCAGTAGTATAGATCTACGGGATACGAACACTGAAGCTTTCTTT.

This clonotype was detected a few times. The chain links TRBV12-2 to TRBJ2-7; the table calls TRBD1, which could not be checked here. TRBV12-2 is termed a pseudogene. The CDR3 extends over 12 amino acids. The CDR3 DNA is TGTGCAATCAGCCGGGGGTTCAACGAGCAGTACGTC. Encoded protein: CAISRGFNEQYV.

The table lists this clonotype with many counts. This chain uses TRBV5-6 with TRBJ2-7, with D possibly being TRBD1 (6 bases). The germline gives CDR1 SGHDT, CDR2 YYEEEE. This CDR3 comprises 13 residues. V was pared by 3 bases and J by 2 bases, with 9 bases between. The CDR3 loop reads CASSSRTAYEQYV. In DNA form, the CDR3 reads TGTGCCAGCAGCTCCCGGACAGCCTACGAGCAGTACGTC.

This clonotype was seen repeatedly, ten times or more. CDR3 nucleotides: TGTGCCAGCAGCCCCAAGATTCGGGAGACCCAGTACTTC. Translated, it gives CASSPKIRETQYF. V gene TRBV7-2 combines with J gene TRBJ2-5; D is undetermined. The CDR3 is 13 residues long. Trimming stripped 5 bases from V and 5 bases from J, with 12 bases between. Germline values: CDR1 SGHTA, CDR2 FQGNSA.

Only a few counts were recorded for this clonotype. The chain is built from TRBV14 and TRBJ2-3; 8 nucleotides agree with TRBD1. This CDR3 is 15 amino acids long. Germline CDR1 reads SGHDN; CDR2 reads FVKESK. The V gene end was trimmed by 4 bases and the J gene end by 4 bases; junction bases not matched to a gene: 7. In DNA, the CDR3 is TGTGCCAGCAGCCCTCGCTGGGACAGGTCAGATACGCAGTATTTT. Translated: CASSPRWDRSDTQYF.

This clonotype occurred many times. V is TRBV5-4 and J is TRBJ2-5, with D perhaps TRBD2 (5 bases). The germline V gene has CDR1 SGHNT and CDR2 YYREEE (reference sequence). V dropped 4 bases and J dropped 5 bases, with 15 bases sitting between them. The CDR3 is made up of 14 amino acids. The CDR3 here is CASSPFGGLETQYF. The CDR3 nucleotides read TGTGCCAGCAGCCCCTTTGGCGGGCTGGAGACCCAGTACTTC.

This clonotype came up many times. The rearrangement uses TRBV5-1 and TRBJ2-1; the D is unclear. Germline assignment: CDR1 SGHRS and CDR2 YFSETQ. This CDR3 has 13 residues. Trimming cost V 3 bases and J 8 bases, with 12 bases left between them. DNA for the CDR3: TGCGCCAGCAGCTCACAGAATGACTATGAGCAGTTCTTC. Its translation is CASSSQNDYEQFF.

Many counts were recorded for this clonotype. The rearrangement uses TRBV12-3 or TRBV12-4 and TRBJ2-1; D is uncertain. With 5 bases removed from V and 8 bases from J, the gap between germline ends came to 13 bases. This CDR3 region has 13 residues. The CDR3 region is CASSPPGFDEQFF. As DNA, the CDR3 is TGTGCCAGCAGTCCCCCGGGCTTCGATGAGCAGTTCTTC.

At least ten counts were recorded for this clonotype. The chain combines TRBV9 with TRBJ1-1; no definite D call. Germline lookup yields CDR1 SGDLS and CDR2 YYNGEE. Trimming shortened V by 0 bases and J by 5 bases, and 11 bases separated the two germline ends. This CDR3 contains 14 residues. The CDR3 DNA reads TGTGCCAGCAGCGTAGCGGCAGGCTCAACTGAAGCTTTCTTT. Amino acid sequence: CASSVAAGSTEAFF. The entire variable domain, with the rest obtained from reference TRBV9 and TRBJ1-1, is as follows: DSGVTQTPKHLITATGQRVTLRCSPRSGDLSVYWYQQSLDQGLQFLIQYYNGEERAKGNILERFSAQQFPDLHSELNLSSLELGDSALYFCASSVAAGSTEAFFGQGTRLTVV.